Sequencing of this TCR beta chain was carried out in a study of CD4 T cells in relation to SARS-CoV-2 and coronaviruses (dated by TCRdb to 2020 to 2022). As for the study more broadly: Patient-derived lymphoblastoid cell lines were used to map the HLA restriction of shared crossreactive spike epitopes. The Adaptive Biotechnologies TCR-sequencing kit was used to sequence samples from a few pre-COVID donors and the naive versus memory experiments, whereas other data were Illumina-based. A different TCR-beta assay, based on Illumina, was used to sequence expansion assays from other donors in the study. At the level of individual TCR clonotypes, the study evaluated whether memory CD4+ T cells crossreact between the spike proteins of SARS-CoV-2 and those of common cold coronaviruses. Overall results and qualifications from the work: No donor contributed both pre-pandemic and post-infection samples, which limited tracing the source of pre-existing responses. Sequencing of naive versus memory cells indicated that the assay detects memory recall responses, not primary responses primed during culture. Crossreactive clones showed significantly weaker SARS-CoV-2-driven expansion than monoreactive clones, consistent with antigenic imprinting. In about 60% of donors, memory CD4+ clonotypes turned up that crossrecognized SARS-CoV-2 and at least one common cold coronavirus spike. Crossreactivity analysis was centred on spike protein, so crossreactivity against other viral proteins was not assessed. Small numbers of patients and of tested TCRs limited the study.

CD4+ T cells from unexposed donors were collected before the COVID-19 pandemic (2011-2018). Naive and memory CD4+ T cells were separated from cryopreserved PBMCs by CD4 enrichment followed by EasySep naive CD4+ T cell enrichment. The leukapheresis product used for the unexposed donors was purchased from a commercial source. Ficoll-Paque PLUS gradient centrifugation was used to isolate PBMCs from either whole blood or leukapheresis product. The PBMCs went either fresh into the expansion assay or into cryopreservation at -140 degrees C. The QIAamp Micro DNA Kit was used to extract genomic DNA from the CD4+ T cells. This clone occurred a few times. Its binding antigen is unknown. Per-base quality was not reported, and no clone a single base away is much larger than it. Uncultured naive and memory CD4+ T cell DNA received deep-resolution immunoSEQ TCR-beta sequencing. As for the authors' bioinformatics: During preprocessing, nonproductive sequences were removed, as were CDR3s that did not start with C, did not end with F or W, or were shorter than 7 amino acids. Cultured and uncultured naive and memory CD4+ repertoires were searched for CDR3s previously identified as spike- and CEF-reactive. Pairwise Levenshtein distance, computed with the stringdist R package after three terminal residues were trimmed from each end, was used as the measure of CDR3 homology. TCRdb's version of the immuneACCESS table is confined to in-frame rearrangements and falls short of the full clone set. An unresolved V gene accounts for under half of the shortfall where checked; the remainder is of unknown origin. D and trimming were read from the DNA, whereas the V and J calls and clone size are those reported in that table. This sample holds about 59,000 clones; 86% were observed only once. The ten largest clones take up about 1.3% of the sample.

The CDR3 contains 15 residues, cysteine and phenylalanine counted. The entry retains the CDR3 DNA only, 45 bases that are in frame from base 1. Relative to germline, V is missing 4 bases and J is missing 8 bases, with 8 bases of the junction outside any gene match. CDR1 and CDR2, per the germline V gene, are MDHEN and SYDVKM. The rearrangement joined TRBV28 to TRBJ2-1, with 10 bases matching TRBD1. This clonotype was obtained from a human donor in good health. Material: memory CD4+ T cells from PBMCs. This specimen's cell subset or site label, per the study, means: memory (non-naive) CD4+ T cells. The base sequence is TGTGCCAGCAGTTCAGTAAGACAGGGGGCGTATGAGCAGTTCTTC. It encodes CASSSVRQGAYEQFF.